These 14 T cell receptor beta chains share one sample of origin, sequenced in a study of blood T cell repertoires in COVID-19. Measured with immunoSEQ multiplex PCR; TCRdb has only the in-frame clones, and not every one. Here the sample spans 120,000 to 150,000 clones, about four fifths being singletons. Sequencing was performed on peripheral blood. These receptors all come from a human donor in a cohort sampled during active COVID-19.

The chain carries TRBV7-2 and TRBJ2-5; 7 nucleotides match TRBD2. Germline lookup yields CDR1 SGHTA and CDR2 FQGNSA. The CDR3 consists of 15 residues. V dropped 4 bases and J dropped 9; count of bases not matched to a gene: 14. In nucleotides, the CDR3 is TGTGCCAGCAGCTCACCCGGGACTACGACTCGGTCCCAGTACTTC. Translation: CASSSPGTTTRSQYF.

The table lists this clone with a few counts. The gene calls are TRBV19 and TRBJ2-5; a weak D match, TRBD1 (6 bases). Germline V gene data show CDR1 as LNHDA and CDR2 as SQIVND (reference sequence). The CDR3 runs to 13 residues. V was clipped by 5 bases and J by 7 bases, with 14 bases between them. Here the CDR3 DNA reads TGTGCCAGTAGTTCAGGGGTTAGGGGGACCCAGTACTTC. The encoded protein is CASSSGVRGTQYF.

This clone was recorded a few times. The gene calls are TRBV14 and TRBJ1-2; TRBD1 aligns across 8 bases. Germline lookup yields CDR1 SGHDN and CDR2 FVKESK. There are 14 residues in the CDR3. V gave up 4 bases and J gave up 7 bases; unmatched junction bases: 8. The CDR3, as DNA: TGTGCCAGCAGCCGCCTAACAGGGGGTGGTGGCTACACCTTC. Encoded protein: CASSRLTGGGGYTF.

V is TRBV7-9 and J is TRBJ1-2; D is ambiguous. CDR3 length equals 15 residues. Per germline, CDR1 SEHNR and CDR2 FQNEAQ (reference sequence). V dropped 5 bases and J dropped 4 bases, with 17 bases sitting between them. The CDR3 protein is CASSPIRTAGYGYTF. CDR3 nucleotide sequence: TGTGCCAGCAGCCCCATTAGGACGGCGGGCTATGGCTACACCTTC.

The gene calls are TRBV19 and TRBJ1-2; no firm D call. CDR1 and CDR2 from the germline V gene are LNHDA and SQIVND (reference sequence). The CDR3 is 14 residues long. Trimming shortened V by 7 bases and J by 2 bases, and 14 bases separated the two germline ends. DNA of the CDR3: TGTGCCAGTACCCTCAGGCAACAGAACTATGGCTACACCTTC. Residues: CASTLRQQNYGYTF.

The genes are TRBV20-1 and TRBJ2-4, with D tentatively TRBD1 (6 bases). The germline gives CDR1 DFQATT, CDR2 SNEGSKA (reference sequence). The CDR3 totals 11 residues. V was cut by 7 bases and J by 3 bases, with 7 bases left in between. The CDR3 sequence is CSGGGKNIQYF. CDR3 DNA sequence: TGCAGTGGAGGGGGCAAAAACATTCAGTACTTC.

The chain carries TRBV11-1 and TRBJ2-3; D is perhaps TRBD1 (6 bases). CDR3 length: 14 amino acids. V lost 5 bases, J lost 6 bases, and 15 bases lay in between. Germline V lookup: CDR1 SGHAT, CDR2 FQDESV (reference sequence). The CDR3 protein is CASSRTGNRDTQYF. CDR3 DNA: TGTGCCAGCAGCAGAACAGGGAATAGGGATACGCAGTATTTT.

The CDR3 loop reads CASSVNRTSGRKGPGQYF. CDR3 sequence (DNA): TGTGCCAGCAGCGTTAACAGGACTAGCGGGAGAAAGGGTCCGGGGCAGTACTTC. V and J are TRBV9 and TRBJ2-7; 13 nucleotides align to TRBD2. This CDR3 comprises 18 residues. Germline loops: CDR1 SGDLS, CDR2 YYNGEE. V gave up 2 bases and J gave up 9 bases; unmatched junction bases: 17.

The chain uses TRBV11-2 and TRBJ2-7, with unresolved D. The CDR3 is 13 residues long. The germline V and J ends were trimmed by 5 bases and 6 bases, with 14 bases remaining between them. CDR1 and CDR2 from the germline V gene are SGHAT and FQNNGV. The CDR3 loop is CASSQDTDSEQYF. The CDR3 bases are TGTGCCAGCAGCCAAGACACAGATTCCGAGCAGTACTTC.

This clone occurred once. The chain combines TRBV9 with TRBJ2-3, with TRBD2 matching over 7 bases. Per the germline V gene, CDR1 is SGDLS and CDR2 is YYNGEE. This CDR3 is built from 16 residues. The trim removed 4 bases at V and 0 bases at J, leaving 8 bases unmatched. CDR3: CASSTRGEGSTDTQYF. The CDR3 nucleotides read TGTGCCAGCAGCACCCGGGGGGAGGGTAGCACAGATACGCAGTATTTT.

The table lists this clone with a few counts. The CDR3 loop is CASSYLRGLTEAFF. CDR3 DNA: TGTGCCAGCAGCTATCTCAGGGGGCTTACCGAAGCTTTCTTT. The chain has TRBV21-1 and TRBJ1-1; the table's D call of TRBD1 was not tested on the DNA. TRBV21-1 represents a pseudogene. The CDR3 totals 14 residues.

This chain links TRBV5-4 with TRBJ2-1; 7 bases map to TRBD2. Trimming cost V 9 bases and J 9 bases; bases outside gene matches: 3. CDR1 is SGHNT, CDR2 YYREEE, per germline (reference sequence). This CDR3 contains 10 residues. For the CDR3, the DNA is TGTGCCAAACTAGCGAGTGAGCAGTTCTTC. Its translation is CAKLASEQFF.

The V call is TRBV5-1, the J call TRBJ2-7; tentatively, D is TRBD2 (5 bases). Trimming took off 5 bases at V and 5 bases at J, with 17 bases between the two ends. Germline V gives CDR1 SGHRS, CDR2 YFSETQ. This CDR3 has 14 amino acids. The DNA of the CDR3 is TGCGCCAGCAGACCGAGGGCCCAGGCGGACGAGCAGTACTTC. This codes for CASRPRAQADEQYF.

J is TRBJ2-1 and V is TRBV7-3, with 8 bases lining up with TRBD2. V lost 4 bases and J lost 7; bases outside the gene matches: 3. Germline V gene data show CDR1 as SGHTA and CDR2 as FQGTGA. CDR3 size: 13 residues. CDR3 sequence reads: CASSSSSGNEQFF. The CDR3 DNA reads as TGTGCCAGCAGCTCTTCTAGCGGGAATGAGCAGTTCTTC.